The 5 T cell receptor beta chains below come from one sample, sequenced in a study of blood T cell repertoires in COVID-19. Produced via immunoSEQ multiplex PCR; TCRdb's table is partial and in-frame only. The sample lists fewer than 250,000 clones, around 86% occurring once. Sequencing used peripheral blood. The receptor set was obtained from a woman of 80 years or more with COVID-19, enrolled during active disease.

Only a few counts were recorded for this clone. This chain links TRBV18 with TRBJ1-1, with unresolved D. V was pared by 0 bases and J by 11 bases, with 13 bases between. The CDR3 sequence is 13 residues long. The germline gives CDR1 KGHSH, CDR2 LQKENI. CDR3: CASSPPVRSEAFF. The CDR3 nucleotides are TGTGCCAGCTCACCACCTGTGAGAAGTGAGGCTTTCTTT.

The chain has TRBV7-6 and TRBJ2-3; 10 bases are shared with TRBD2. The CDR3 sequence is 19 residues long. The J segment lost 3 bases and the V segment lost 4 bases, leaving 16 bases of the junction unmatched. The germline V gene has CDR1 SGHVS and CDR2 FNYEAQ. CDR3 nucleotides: TGTGCCAGCAGCTCCCCTAAGTCGAGCGGGGGGGCCACGACAGATACGCAGTATTTT. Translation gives CASSSPKSSGGATTDTQYF.

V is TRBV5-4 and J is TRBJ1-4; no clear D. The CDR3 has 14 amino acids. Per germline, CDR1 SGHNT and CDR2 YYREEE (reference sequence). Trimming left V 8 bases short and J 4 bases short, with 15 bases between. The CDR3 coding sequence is TGTGCCAGTTCCACGGGAGTTAGTAATGAAAAACTGTTTTTT. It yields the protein CASSTGVSNEKLFF.

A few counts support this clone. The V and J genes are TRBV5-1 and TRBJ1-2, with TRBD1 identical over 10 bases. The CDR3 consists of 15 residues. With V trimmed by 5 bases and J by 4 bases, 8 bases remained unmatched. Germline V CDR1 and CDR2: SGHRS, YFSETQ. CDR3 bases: TGCGCCAGCAGTAACTACCGGGACAGGGGCTATGGCTACACCTTC. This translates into CASSNYRDRGYGYTF. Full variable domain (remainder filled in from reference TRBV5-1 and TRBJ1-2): KAGVTQTPRYLIKTRGQQVTLSCSPISGHRSVSWYQQTPGQGLQFLFEYFSETQRNKGNFPGRFSGRQFSNSRSEMNVSTLELGDSALYLCASSNYRDRGYGYTFGSGTRLTVV.

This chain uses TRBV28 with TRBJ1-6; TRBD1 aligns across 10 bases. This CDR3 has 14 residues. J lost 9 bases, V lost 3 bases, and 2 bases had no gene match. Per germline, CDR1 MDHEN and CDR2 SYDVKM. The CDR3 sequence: CASSFGTGVSPLHF. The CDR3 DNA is TGTGCCAGCAGTTTTGGGACAGGGGTTTCACCCCTCCACTTT.